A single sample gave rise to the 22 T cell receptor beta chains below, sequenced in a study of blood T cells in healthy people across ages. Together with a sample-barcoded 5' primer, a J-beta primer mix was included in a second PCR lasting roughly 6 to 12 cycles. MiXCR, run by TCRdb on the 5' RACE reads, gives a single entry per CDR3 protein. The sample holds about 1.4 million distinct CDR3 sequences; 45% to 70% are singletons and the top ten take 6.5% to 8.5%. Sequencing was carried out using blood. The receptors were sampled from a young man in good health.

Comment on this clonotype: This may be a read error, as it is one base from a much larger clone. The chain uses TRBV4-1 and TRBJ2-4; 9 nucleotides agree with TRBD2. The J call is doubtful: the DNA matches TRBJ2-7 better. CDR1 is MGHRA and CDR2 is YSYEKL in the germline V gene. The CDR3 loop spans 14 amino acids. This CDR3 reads CASSQGLAVDEQYF. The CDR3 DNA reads TGCGCCAGCAGCCAAGGACTAGCGGTAGACGAGCAGTACTTC.

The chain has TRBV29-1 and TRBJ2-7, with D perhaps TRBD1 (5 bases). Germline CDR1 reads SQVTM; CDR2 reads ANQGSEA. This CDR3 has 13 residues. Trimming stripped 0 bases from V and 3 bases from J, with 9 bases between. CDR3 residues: CSVEDRTHYEQYF. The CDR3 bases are TGCAGCGTTGAAGATCGGACACACTACGAGCAGTACTTC.

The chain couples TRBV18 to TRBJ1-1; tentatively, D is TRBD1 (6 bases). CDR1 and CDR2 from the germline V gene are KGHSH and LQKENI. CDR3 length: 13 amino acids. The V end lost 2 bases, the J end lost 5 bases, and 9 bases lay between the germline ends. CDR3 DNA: TGTGCCAGCTCACCAAAAACAGGGACTGAAGCTTTCTTT. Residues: CASSPKTGTEAFF.

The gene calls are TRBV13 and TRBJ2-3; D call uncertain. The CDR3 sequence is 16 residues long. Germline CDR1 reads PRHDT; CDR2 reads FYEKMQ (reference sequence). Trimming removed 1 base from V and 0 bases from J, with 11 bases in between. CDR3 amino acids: CASSLESRLSTDTQYF. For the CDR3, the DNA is TGTGCCAGCAGCTTAGAATCCAGACTTAGCACAGATACGCAGTATTTT.

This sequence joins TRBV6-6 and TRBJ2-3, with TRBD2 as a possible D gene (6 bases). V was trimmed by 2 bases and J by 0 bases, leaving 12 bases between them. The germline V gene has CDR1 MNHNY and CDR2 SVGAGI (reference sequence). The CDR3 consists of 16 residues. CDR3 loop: CASSYGGGDSTDTQYF. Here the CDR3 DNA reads TGTGCCAGCAGTTACGGTGGCGGGGACAGCACAGATACGCAGTATTTT.

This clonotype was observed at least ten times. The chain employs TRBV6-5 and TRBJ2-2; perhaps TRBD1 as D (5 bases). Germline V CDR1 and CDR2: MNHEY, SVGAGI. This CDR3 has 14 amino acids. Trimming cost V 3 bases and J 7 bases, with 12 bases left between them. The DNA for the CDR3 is TGTGCCAGCAGTTATTCGCCCAGGGACGGGGAGCTGTTTTTT. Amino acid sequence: CASSYSPRDGELFF.

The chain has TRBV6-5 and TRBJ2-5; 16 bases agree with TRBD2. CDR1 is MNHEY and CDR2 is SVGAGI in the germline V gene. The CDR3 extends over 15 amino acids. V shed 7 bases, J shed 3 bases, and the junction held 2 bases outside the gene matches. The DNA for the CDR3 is TGTGCCAGCACGGGACTAGCGGGGGGGAAAGAGACCCAGTACTTC. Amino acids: CASTGLAGGKETQYF.

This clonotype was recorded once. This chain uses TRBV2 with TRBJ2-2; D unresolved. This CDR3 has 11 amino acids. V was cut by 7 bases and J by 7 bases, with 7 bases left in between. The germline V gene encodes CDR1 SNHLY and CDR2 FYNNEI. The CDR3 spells CASNLSGELFF. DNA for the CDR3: TGTGCCAGCAATCTTAGCGGGGAGCTGTTTTTT. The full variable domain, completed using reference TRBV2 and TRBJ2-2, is EPEVTQTPSHQVTQMGQEVILRCVPISNHLYFYWYRQILGQKVEFLVSFYNNEISEKSEIFDDQFSVERPDGSNFTLKIRSTKLEDSAMYFCASNLSGELFFGEGSRLTVL.

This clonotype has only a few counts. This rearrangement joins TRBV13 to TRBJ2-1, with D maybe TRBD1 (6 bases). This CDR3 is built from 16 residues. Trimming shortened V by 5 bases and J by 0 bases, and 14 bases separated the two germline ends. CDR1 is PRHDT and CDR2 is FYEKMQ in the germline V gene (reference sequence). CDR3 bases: TGTGCCAGCAGCCCCGGACAGATGAGCTCCTACAATGAGCAGTTCTTC. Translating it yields CASSPGQMSSYNEQFF.

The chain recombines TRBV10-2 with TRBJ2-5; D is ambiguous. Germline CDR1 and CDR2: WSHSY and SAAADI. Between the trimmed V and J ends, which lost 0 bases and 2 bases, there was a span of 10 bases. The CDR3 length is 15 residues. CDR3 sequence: CASSESGSSQETQYF. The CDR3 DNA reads TGCGCCAGCAGTGAGTCGGGGTCCAGTCAAGAGACCCAGTACTTC.

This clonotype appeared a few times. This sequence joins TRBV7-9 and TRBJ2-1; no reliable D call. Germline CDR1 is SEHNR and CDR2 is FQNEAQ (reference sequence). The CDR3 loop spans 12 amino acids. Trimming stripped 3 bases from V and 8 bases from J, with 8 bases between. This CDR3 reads CASSFALDEQFF. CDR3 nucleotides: TGTGCCAGCAGCTTTGCTTTGGATGAGCAGTTCTTC.

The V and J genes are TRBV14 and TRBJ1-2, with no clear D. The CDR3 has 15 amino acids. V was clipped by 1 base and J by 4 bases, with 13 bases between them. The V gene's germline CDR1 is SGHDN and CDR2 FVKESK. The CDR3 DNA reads TGTGCCAGCAGCCAAGTAGGCAGGAGCGGCTATGGCTACACCTTC. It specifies CASSQVGRSGYGYTF.

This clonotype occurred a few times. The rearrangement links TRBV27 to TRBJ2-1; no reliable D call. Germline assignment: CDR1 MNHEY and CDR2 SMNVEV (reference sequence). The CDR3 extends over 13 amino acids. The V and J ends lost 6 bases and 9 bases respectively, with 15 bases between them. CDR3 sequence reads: CASRRAESVEQFF. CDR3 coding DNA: TGTGCCAGCAGACGGGCAGAAAGTGTTGAGCAGTTCTTC.

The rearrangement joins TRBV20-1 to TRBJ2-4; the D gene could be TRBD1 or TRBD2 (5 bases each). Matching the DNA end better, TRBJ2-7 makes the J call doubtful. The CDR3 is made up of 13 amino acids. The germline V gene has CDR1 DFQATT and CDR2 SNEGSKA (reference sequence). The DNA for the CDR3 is TGCAGTGCAACCCGGGACGGCCACTACGAGCAGTACTTC. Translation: CSATRDGHYEQYF.

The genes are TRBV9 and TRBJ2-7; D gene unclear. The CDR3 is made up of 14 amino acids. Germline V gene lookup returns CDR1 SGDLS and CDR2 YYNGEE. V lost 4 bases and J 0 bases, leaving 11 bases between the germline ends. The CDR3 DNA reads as TGTGCCAGCAGCACCCGACTGGACTCCTACGAGCAGTACTTC. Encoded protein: CASSTRLDSYEQYF.

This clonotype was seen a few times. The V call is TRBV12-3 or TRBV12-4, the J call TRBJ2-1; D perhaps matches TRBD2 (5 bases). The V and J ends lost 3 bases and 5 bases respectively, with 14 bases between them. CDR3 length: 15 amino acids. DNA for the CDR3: TGTGCCAGCAGTTTCGTAGCGAGCCCCGACAATGAGCAGTTCTTC. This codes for CASSFVASPDNEQFF.

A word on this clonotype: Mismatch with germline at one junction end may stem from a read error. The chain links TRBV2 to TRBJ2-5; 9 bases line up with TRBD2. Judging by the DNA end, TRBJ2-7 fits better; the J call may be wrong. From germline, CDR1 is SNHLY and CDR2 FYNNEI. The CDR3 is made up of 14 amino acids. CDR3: CASREAGGLGEQYF. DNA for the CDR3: TGTGCCAGCAGGGAAGCGGGGGGTCTAGGCGAGCAGTACTTC.

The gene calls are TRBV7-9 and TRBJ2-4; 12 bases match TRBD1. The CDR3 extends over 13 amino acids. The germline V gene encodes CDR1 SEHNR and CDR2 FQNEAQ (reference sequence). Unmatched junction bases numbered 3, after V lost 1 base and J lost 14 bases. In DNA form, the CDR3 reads TGTGCCAGCAGCTTAGAAGGGACAGGGGGCGAGTACTTC. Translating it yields CASSLEGTGGEYF.

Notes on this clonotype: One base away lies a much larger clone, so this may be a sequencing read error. The chain's CDR3 is CAGSGTSYEQYF. In DNA, the CDR3 is TGTGCCGGCAGCGGGACCTCCTACGAGCAGTACTTC. The V gene is TRBV27, the J gene TRBJ2-7, with 7 positions matching TRBD2. Germline V gene data show CDR1 as MNHEY and CDR2 as SMNVEV (reference sequence). There are 12 residues in the CDR3.

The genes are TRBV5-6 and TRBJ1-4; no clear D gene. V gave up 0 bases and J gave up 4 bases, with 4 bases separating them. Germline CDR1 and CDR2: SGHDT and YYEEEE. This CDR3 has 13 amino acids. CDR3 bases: TGTGCCAGCAGCTTGGACCTTAATGAAAAACTGTTTTTT. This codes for CASSLDLNEKLFF.

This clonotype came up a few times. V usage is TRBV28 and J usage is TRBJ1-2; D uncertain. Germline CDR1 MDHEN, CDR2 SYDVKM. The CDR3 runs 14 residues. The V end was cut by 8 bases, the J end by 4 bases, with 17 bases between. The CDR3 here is CASVRTDLFYGYTF. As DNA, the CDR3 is TGTGCCAGCGTACGGACGGACCTTTTCTATGGCTACACCTTC.

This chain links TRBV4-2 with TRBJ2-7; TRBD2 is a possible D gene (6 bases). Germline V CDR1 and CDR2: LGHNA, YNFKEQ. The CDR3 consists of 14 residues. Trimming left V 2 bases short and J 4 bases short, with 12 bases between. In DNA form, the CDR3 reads TGTGCCAGCAGCCAAAGGGTGGGGGGATACGAGCAGTACTTC. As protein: CASSQRVGGYEQYF.